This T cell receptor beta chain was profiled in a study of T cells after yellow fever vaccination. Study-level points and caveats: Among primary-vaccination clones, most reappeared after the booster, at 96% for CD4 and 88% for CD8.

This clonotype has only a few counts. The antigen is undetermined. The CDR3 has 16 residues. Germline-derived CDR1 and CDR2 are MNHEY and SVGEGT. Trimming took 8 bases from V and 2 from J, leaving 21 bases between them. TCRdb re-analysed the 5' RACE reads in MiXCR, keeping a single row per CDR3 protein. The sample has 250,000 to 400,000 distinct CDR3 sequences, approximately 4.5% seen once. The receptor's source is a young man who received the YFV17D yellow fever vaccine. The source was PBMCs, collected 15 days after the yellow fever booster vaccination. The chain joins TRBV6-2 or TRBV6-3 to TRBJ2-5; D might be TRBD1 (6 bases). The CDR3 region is CASEPDPGTPQETQYF. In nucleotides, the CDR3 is TGTGCCAGCGAACCCGACCCCGGGACACCTCAAGAGACCCAGTACTTC.